This T cell receptor (beta chain) was captured by sequencing in a study of T cell responses to AZD1222 COVID-19 vaccine. CDR1 and CDR2 from the germline V gene are SGDLS and YYNGEE. The CDR3 runs 14 residues. V was pared by 0 bases and J by 1 base, with 7 bases between. Data came from immunoSEQ multiplex PCR; TCRdb stores just in-frame clones and leaves some out. The sample gives more than 95,000 clones, just over 90% of which show up once; around 7.8% is in the top ten. The source material was peripheral blood, sampled on day 0 of AZD1222 vaccination. The receptor comes from an adult in good health. The rearrangement joins TRBV9 to TRBJ1-1, with unresolved D. The CDR3 DNA reads TGTGCCAGCAGCGTAGGTTTGGGGAACACTGAAGCTTTCTTT. This gives the protein CASSVGLGNTEAFF.